This TCR beta chain emerged from a study of regulatory and conventional T cells in RAG deficiency. Study-wide results and limits: Shorter CDR3s in all patient subsets; >75% Treg-Tconv overlap in Omenn. Shannon entropy fell and Simpson indices rose in RAG-deficient patients. Omenn CD25-high CD127-low cells may be activated cells, not true Tregs.

This clone has just a few counts. The antigen is not known. Some clones are missing from TCRdb's copy, which holds only in-frame ones; the method was immunoSEQ multiplex PCR. The sample lists more than 30,000 clones, 85% to 90% seen once, with 5% to 5.5% in the top ten. The CDR3 extends over 13 amino acids. Germline V gives CDR1 SGHDN, CDR2 FVKESK. With 4 bases removed from V and 4 bases from J, the gap between germline ends came to 10 bases. These data were likewise used in another study, on regulatory T cells. In that study: Primers: 52 TRBV forward and 13 TRBJ reverse.

The genes are TRBV14 and TRBJ1-2; D not resolved. The specimen was CD8+ T cells sorted from blood. This receptor was taken from a human donor in good health. This chain's CDR3 is CASSPEDRYGYTF. The CDR3 nucleotides are TGTGCCAGCAGCCCGGAAGATCGCTATGGCTACACCTTC.